These T cell receptor beta chains were read from a single sample in a study of T cells after yellow fever vaccination. TCRdb fed the 5' RACE reads into MiXCR, producing one record per CDR3 protein. The table lists some 600,000 distinct CDR3 sequences, less than 20% of them singletons. The sequences come from PBMCs, collected around 5 days after the first yellow fever vaccination. The origin of the receptors is a young man who received the YFV17D yellow fever vaccine. Each CDR3 is given with its conserved first and last residue. A D gene is named only where the DNA matches it firmly. Clone size is given for some rows only: seen once, a few or many times, or a class if the clone is expanded.

V gene	clone size	J gene	D gene	CDR3 DNA	CDR3 protein
TRBV7-2	-	TRBJ1-5	-	TGTGCCAGCAGCTTAGCCGGTAGGGGTAAGCCCCAGCATTTT	CASSLAGRGKPQHF
TRBV12-5	few	TRBJ2-2	-	TGTGCTAGTGGCTCAACGAACACCGGGGAGCTGTTTTTT	CASGSTNTGELFF
TRBV20-1	-	TRBJ2-3	TRBD2	TGCAGTGCCTTGACTAGCGGGACTAAGAATACGCAGTATTTT	CSALTSGTKNTQYF
TRBV2	-	TRBJ2-1	TRBD2	TGTGCCAGTTTTCAGCGGGGTGTCAACAATGAGCAGTTCTTC	CASFQRGVNNEQFF
TRBV7-9	-	TRBJ2-2	TRBD1	TGTGCCAGCAGCCCTAACAGGGGGCACAACACCGGGGAGCTGTTTTTT	CASSPNRGHNTGELFF
TRBV19	-	TRBJ1-5	TRBD1	TGTGCCAGTAATCAGGGGGCGAATCAGCCCCAGCATTTT	CASNQGANQPQHF
TRBV20-1	-	TRBJ2-7	TRBD1	TGCAGTGCTAGACCTTCCGACAGGGGGGAGCAGTACTTC	CSARPSDRGEQYF
TRBV6-2/TRBV6-3	few	TRBJ1-6	-	TGTGCCAGCAGCCCGGGACTTAATTCACCCCTCCACTTT	CASSPGLNSPLHF
TRBV16	few	TRBJ2-1	-	TGTGCCAGCAGCCAATCCACAGTGTTTCCCTACAATGAGCAGTTCTTC	CASSQSTVFPYNEQFF
TRBV4-2	-	TRBJ1-4	-	TGTGCCAGCAGCCAAGATCGAAACAGAGGGGAAAAACTGTTTTTT	CASSQDRNRGEKLFF